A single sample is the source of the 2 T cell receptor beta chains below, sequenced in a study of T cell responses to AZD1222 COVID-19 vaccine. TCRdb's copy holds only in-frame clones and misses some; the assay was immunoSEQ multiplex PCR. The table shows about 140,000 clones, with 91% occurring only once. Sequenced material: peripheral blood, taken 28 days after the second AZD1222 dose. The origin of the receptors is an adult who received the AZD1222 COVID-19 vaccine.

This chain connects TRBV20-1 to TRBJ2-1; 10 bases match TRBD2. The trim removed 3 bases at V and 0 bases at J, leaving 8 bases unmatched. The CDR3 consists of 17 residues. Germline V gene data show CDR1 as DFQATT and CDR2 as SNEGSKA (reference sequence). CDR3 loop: CSASGTAGGVSYNEQFF. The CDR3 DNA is TGCAGTGCTAGTGGTACAGCGGGGGGGGTCTCCTACAATGAGCAGTTCTTC.

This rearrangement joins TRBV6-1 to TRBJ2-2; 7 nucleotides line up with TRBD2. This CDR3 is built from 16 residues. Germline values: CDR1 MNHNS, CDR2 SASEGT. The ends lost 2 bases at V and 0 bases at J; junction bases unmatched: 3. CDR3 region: CASSEWLAANTGELFF. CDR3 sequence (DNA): TGTGCCAGCAGTGAATGGCTAGCGGCGAACACCGGGGAGCTGTTTTTT.